This T cell receptor beta chain emerged from a study of blood T cell repertoires in COVID-19. Here immunoSEQ multiplex PCR was the method, and the copy in TCRdb shows in-frame clones only, minus some. The table has roughly 180,000 clones, around 85% seen once. Germline loops: CDR1 SGHNT, CDR2 YYREEE (reference sequence). The ends lost 3 bases at V and 7 bases at J; junction bases unmatched: 7. The CDR3 length is 15 residues. The TCR sequence derives from a woman aged 60-75 years with acute or convalescent COVID-19. The chain couples TRBV5-4 to TRBJ2-1; TRBD2 matches at 10 bases. The sample consisted of peripheral blood. The CDR3 sequence is CASSSSGRAGNEQFF. CDR3 nucleotide sequence: TGTGCCAGCAGCTCGAGCGGGAGGGCCGGGAATGAGCAGTTCTTC.